This T cell receptor beta chain comes out of a study of shared T cell receptors in the human thymus (dated by TCRdb to 2020 to 2022). Regarding the study in general: The study examined how self-reactive, shared T-cell receptor alpha chains are generated in the human thymus.

Library preparation employed the immunoSEQ multiplex PCR assay. TCRdb's version of the immuneACCESS table is confined to in-frame rearrangements and falls short of the full clone set. An unresolved V gene accounts for under half of the shortfall where checked; the remainder is of unknown origin. The sample yields fewer than 700,000 clones; more than 75% were counted once. The ten top clones hold 0.008% to 0.011% of the sample. Trimming accounts for 2 bases at V and 4 bases at J, while the number of junction bases matched to no gene is 14. The CDR3 goes from the cysteine to the phenylalanine over 19 residues. Only the CDR3 region is kept as DNA, spanning 57 bases read in frame from base 1. CDR1 and CDR2, looked up from the germline V gene, are SGHTA and FQGNSA. This clone has only one observation. Its antigen is not yet known. No much larger clone exists at a distance of one base, and base qualities are not known.

These data also featured in a second study, about human thymus T cells. Taken from the second paper: Immunologically healthy infants undergoing open corrective cardiac surgery for congenital heart defects in Finland were used as donors. The thymus tissue came from surgical resects taken out during corrective cardiac surgery. Both the thymic and the peripheral blood repertoires appeared to show biased V and J gene segment usage. The related research reported highly overlapping thymic TCR repertoires among unrelated individuals. The study described the TCR alpha and beta repertoires in fewer than 10 infant thymus samples and a handful of matching peripheral blood samples. The cohort included about 6 male and a couple of female infants, with donor ages spanning 7 to 244 days. After being mechanically released from the tissue, thymocytes were kept at -70 degrees C in pellets of about 10-33 million cells. Genomic DNA was extracted from frozen cell pellets with a QIAsymphony instrument. The immunoSEQ multiplex PCR assay was used to amplify the TCRB and TCRAD loci from a standardized amount of quality-controlled genomic DNA. The V(D)J region was spanned by amplicons of a length sufficient to cover the CDR3 and to identify V and J genes. The commercial immunoSEQ service was used to sequence amplicons on an Illumina platform. Primer bias and sequencing errors were corrected as previously described, and TCRAD and TCRB were defined on the basis of the IMGT database. Analysis of the repertoires was done with immunoSEQ Analyzer 3.0 and VDJTools and included basic statistics, V/J segment usage, diversity estimates, rarefaction and pairwise overlap. To estimate diversity, the Chao1, ChaoE, Efron-Thisted, Shannon and inverse Simpson indices were applied, and diversity was also estimated on datasets down-sampled to the smallest sample. Repertoire overlap was determined by strict matching of CDR3 nucleotide sequence, V gene and J gene, and Jaccard-based multidimensional scaling clustering was applied. Thymus samples yielded on average approximately 840,000 unique TCRB clonotypes, compared with about 80,000 from blood samples.

The clonotype was recovered from a boy younger than two with a congenital heart defect. Donor details come from another sample of the same person, matched by shared clones. The sequenced material came from thymocytes. Recombination linked TRBV7-2 to TRBJ2-1; 10 middle bases align to TRBD2. The CDR3 protein: CASSLRTLGTSGIYNEQFF. The nucleotide sequence reads TGTGCCAGCAGCTTACGGACCCTGGGCACTAGCGGGATTTACAATGAGCAGTTCTTC.